These T cell receptor beta chains were read from a single sample in a study of metastatic and nonmetastatic thyroid tumors. With MiXCR, TCRdb reprocessed the PCR reads. The sample gives 15,000 or so clones, roughly a third of which show up once; roughly 12% is in the top ten. The material sequenced was tumor tissue. The receptors derive from a male donor with papillary thyroid cancer or a benign thyroid nodule (not recorded which). Some clones in this sample may be carry-over from other donors' samples. Both conserved end residues are part of each CDR3. D genes are given only for firm matches. Rows may omit the clone size; those that give it use once, few, many or a size class.

j_call cdr3_length d_call v_call clone_size cdr3_nt cdr3_aa
TRBJ2-7 14 NA TRBV12-3/TRBV12-4 few TGTGCCAGCAGTTTAGCTGTAGAGGCTTACGAGCAGTACTTC CASSLAVEAYEQYF
TRBJ2-7 15 TRBD2 TRBV6-1 NA TGTGCCAGCAGTGAAGAAGCGGGGGGCCCCTACGAGCAGTACTTC CASSEEAGGPYEQYF
TRBJ2-7 13 TRBD2 TRBV7-3 medium-sized TGTGCCAGCAGCTTCACTAGCGCGGGAGAGCAGTACTTC CASSFTSAGEQYF
TRBJ2-2 12 NA TRBV30 NA TGTGCCTGGAGCATCGACACCGGGGAGCTGTTTTTT CAWSIDTGELFF
TRBJ1-1 14 NA TRBV10-3 many TGTGCCATCCGACCGAACAGGGAGGTCACTGAAGCTTTCTTT CAIRPNREVTEAFF
TRBJ1-2 12 TRBD1 TRBV20-1 NA TGCAGTGCTAGATCGGACAGGGCTGGCTACACCTTC CSARSDRAGYTF
TRBJ1-4 15 NA TRBV6-1 many TGTGCCAGCAGTGAAGGGGTATGGGCTAATGAAAAACTGTTTTTT CASSEGVWANEKLFF
TRBJ1-1 15 NA TRBV13 many TGTGCCAGCAGCCTACAGGCACGGGGGAACACTGAAGCTTTCTTT CASSLQARGNTEAFF
TRBJ2-5 15 NA TRBV11-3 NA TGTGCCAGCAGCCATTTGGAGGGAGGCCCAGAGACCCAGTACTTC CASSHLEGGPETQYF
TRBJ2-6 19 TRBD1 TRBV2 NA TGTGCCAGCAGTGAAGCCTCGACAGGGATCACCTCTGGGGCCAACGTCCTGACTTTC CASSEASTGITSGANVLTF
TRBJ2-7 14 NA TRBV7-2 NA TGTGCCAGCAGCCGGGACTTTGGTACCTACGAGCAGTACTTC CASSRDFGTYEQYF
TRBJ2-3 19 TRBD2 TRBV9 NA TGTGCCAGCAGCGTAGAGGGGATCAGCGGGAGATTGGGTCATGATACGCAGTATTTT CASSVEGISGRLGHDTQYF
TRBJ2-7 12 TRBD1 TRBV18 NA TGTGCCAGCTCAACCTACAGGGGCGAGCAGTACTTC CASSTYRGEQYF
TRBJ2-6 17 TRBD2 TRBV19 NA TGTGCCAGCTCACTAGCGGGAACTCTCTCTGGGGCCAACGTCCTGACTTTC CASSLAGTLSGANVLTF
TRBJ2-7 14 NA TRBV14 medium-sized TGTGCCAGCAGCCCCCTCAAGGGGATCTACGAGCAGTACTTC CASSPLKGIYEQYF
TRBJ2-5 13 TRBD2 TRBV7-2 NA TGTGCCAGCACCACGGGAGGGGGGGTGGCCCAGTACTTC CASTTGGGVAQYF
TRBJ1-1 15 NA TRBV20-1 few TGCAGTGCTAAAAGACCGGGAGATTGGAACACTGAAGCTTTCTTT CSAKRPGDWNTEAFF
TRBJ2-7 14 TRBD2 TRBV27 many TGTGCCAGCAGTTCTAATACTCCGGGAGGAAGGCGGTACTTC CASSSNTPGGRRYF
TRBJ2-1 18 TRBD2 TRBV6-1 medium-sized TGTGCCAGCAGTGAATCCCCCCCGGGACTAGCGGGATACAATGAGCAGTTCTTC CASSESPPGLAGYNEQFF
TRBJ1-2 14 NA TRBV6-4 few TGTGCCAGCAGTGACTCGAAAAGGGTTGGCGGCTACACCTTC CASSDSKRVGGYTF
TRBJ1-6 14 NA TRBV12-3/TRBV12-4 many TGTGCCAGCACCTCAGCAACTCCTGGTTCACCCCTCCACTTT CASTSATPGSPLHF
TRBJ1-2 13 NA TRBV6-1 NA TGTGCCAGCAGACTGGGACTGACAGATGGCTACACCTTC CASRLGLTDGYTF
TRBJ2-1 14 NA TRBV5-5 NA TGTGCCAGCATCCTTGGCTCAGGGATGATCGAGCAGTTCTTC CASILGSGMIEQFF
TRBJ2-6 16 TRBD2 TRBV19 medium-sized TGTGCCAGTACCGCGGGGGGACCCTCTGGGGCCAACGTCCTGACTTTC CASTAGGPSGANVLTF
TRBJ2-7 16 TRBD2 TRBV27 medium-sized TGTGCCAGCGGAAGACTAGCGGGAGGGAAGACCCACGAGCAGTACTTC CASGRLAGGKTHEQYF
TRBJ2-5 16 TRBD1 TRBV30 many TGTGCCTGGAGTGTGAGCCATACAGGGGGCAGAGAGACCCAGTACTTC CAWSVSHTGGRETQYF
TRBJ2-1 16 NA TRBV13 NA TGTGCCAGCGCAATCCCTCGTGAGAGGAGCTACAATGAGCAGTTCTTC CASAIPRERSYNEQFF
TRBJ1-5 14 NA TRBV2 NA TGTGCCAGCAGTGGGAGTTCTAGCAATCAGCCCCAGCATTTT CASSGSSSNQPQHF
TRBJ2-7 16 NA TRBV20-1 NA TGCAGTGCTAGAGCTGGTGGCAGTGGGTCGGGCTACGAGCAGTACTTC CSARAGGSGSGYEQYF
TRBJ1-1 10 NA TRBV6-1 few TGTGCCAGCGGGTTCGATGAAGCTTTCTTT CASGFDEAFF
TRBJ2-7 14 TRBD2 TRBV10-1 many TGCGCCAGTCCTAGCGGGAGGGGCCCTTACGAGCAGTACTTC CASPSGRGPYEQYF
TRBJ1-6 14 TRBD1 TRBV30 few TGTGCCTGGTCACCGGGACAGGGGGATTCACCCCTCCACTTT CAWSPGQGDSPLHF
TRBJ2-2 13 TRBD1 TRBV12-3/TRBV12-4 NA TGTGCCAGCAGTCTAGGACAGGGCGGGGAGCTGTTTTTT CASSLGQGGELFF
TRBJ2-1 15 TRBD2 TRBV9 NA TGTGCCAGCAGCCCCCGACTAGCGGGAGACAATGAGCAGTTCTTC CASSPRLAGDNEQFF
TRBJ2-3 15 TRBD2 TRBV6-4 NA TGTGCCAGCAGTGAAGGGGGACTAGAGTCGGCTGCGCAGTATTTT CASSEGGLESAAQYF